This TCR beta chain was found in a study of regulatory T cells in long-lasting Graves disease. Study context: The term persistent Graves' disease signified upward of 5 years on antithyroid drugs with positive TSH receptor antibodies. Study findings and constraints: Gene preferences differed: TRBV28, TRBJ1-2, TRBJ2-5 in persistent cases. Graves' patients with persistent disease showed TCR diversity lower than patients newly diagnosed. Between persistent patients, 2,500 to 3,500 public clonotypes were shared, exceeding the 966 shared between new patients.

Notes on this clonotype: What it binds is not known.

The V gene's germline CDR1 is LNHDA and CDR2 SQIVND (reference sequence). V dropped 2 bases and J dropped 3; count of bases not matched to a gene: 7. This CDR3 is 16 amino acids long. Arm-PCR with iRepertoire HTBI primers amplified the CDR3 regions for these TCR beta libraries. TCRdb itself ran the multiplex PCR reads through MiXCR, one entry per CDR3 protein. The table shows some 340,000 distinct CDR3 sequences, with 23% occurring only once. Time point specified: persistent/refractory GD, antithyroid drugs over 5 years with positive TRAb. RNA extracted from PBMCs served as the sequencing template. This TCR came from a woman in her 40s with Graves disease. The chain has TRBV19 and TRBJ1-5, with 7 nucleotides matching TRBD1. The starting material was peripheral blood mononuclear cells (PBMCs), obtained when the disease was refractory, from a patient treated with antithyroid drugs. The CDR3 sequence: CASSIMGQLVNQPQHF. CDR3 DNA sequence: TGTGCCAGTAGTATAATGGGACAGCTTGTCAATCAGCCCCAGCATTTT. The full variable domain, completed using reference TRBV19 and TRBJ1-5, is DGGITQSPKYLFRKEGQNVTLSCEQNLNHDAMYWYRQDPGQGLRLIYYSQIVNDFQKGDIAEGYSVSREKKESFPLTVTSAQKNPTAFYLCASSIMGQLVNQPQHFGDGTRLSIL.